This T cell receptor (beta chain) comes out of a study of T cells in Graves' hyperthyroidism and ophthalmopathy. The overall study: The blood sample was taken at first diagnosis, before treatment began.

This clonotype occurred a few times. The blood was taken when hyperthyroidism was first diagnosed, before any ophthalmopathy symptoms showed up. The TCR beta CDR3 regions underwent amplification using RNA transcripts as the source. TCR CDR3 underwent first-round RT-PCR with the HTBI primer set. Each CDR3 protein gets one entry after TCRdb re-called the multiplex PCR reads with MiXCR. The sample shows hundreds of thousands of distinct CDR3 sequences, around 14% of them seen only once. Trimming removed 0 bases from V and 2 bases from J, with 5 bases in between. CDR1 is SGDLS, CDR2 YYNGEE, per germline. The CDR3 is 14 residues long.

The chain has TRBV9 and TRBJ2-2; D gene ambiguous. The sequencing sample was made of blood. The sequence was obtained from a woman aged 30 to 39 with Graves' hyperthyroidism that later progressed to Graves' ophthalmopathy. The CDR3 sequence: CASSVVGNTGELFF. The CDR3 region has the DNA TGTGCCAGCAGCGTAGTGGGTAACACCGGGGAGCTGTTTTTT. The full variable domain, rest sourced from reference TRBV9 and TRBJ2-2, is DSGVTQTPKHLITATGQRVTLRCSPRSGDLSVYWYQQSLDQGLQFLIQYYNGEERAKGNILERFSAQQFPDLHSELNLSSLELGDSALYFCASSVVGNTGELFFGEGSRLTVL.